This TCR beta chain derives from a study of human T cells and chemical hapten exposure. MiXCR, applied by TCRdb to the RACE reads, yields one record per CDR3 protein. Here the sample spans tens of thousands of distinct CDR3 sequences, 10% being singletons. Trimming left V 10 bases short and J 0 bases short, with 24 bases between. The CDR3 totals 18 residues. This clonotype appeared many times. Specified time point: patch test 1, 2 weeks after DPC sensitization. The treatment here: therapeutic diphenylcyclopropenone sensitization with weekly scalp DPC. The source material was whole blood, sampled in connection with sensitization to the hapten diphenylcyclopropenone (DPC). This rearrangement joins TRBV12-3 or TRBV12-4 to TRBJ1-4, with D perhaps TRBD1 (6 bases). This receptor was obtained from a man aged 35 to 55 with alopecia areata. Some clones in this sample may be carry-over from other donors' samples. CDR3 nucleotide sequence: TGTGCCAACTCAAGGTGGTACAGGGCTGGTGCAACTAATGAAAAACTGTTTTTT. Translation: CANSRWYRAGATNEKLFF.